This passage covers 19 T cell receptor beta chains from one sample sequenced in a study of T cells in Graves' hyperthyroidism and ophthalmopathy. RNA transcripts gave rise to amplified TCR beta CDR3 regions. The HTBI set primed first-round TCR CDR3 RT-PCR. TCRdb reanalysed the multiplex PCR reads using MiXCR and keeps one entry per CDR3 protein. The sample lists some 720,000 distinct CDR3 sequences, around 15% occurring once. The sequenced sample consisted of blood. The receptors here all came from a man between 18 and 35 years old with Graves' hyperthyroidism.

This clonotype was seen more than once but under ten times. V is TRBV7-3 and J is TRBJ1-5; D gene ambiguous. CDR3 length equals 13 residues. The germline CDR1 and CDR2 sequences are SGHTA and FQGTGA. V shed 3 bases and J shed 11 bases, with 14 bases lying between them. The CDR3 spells CASSLTGTSAQHF. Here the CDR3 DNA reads TGTGCCAGCAGCTTGACCGGTACTTCAGCCCAGCATTTT.

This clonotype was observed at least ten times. The CDR3 sequence is CASSQVGAKDGETQYF. In DNA form, the CDR3 reads TGCGCCAGCAGCCAAGTAGGGGCAAAGGATGGAGAGACCCAGTACTTC. The chain links TRBV4-1 to TRBJ2-5, with TRBD1 as a possible D gene (5 bases). Deletions cut 1 base from V and 4 bases from J, with 16 bases between. CDR1 MGHRA and CDR2 YSYEKL come from the germline V gene. The CDR3 totals 16 residues.

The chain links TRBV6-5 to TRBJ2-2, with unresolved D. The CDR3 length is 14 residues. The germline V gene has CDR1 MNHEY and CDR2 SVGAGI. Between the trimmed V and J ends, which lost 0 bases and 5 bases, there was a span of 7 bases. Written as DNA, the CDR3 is TGTGCCAGCAGTTACTCCACGGCGACCGGGGAGCTGTTTTTT. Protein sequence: CASSYSTATGELFF.

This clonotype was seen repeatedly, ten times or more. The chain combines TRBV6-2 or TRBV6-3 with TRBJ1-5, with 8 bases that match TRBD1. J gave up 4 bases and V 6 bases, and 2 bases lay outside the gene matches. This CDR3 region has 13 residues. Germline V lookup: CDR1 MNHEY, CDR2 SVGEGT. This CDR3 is CASRDRDNQPQHF. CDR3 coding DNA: TGTGCCAGCAGGGACAGGGATAATCAGCCCCAGCATTTT.

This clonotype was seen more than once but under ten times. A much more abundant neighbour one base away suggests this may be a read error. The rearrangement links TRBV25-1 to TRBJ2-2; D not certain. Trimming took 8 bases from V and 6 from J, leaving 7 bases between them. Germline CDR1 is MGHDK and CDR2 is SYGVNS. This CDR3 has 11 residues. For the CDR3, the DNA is TGTGCCAGCCGCTTCGCCGGGGAGCTGTTTTTT. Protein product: CASRFAGELFF.

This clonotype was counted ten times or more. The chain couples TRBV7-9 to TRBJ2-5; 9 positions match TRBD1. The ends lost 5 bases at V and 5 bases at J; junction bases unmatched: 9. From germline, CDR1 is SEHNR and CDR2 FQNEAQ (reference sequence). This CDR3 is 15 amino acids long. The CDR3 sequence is CASSHSTGGRETQYF. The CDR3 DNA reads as TGTGCCAGCAGCCACAGCACAGGGGGCCGTGAGACCCAGTACTTC.

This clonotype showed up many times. This CDR3 reads CASSGLAGGPLGTDTQYF. The CDR3 bases are TGTGCCAGCTCGGGACTAGCGGGAGGGCCCTTGGGCACAGATACGCAGTATTTT. The chain couples TRBV6-2 or TRBV6-3 to TRBJ2-3; 16 positions match TRBD2. Trimming took 8 bases from V and 1 from J; bases not matched to a gene: 9. The CDR3 spans 18 residues. Germline CDR1 MNHEY, CDR2 SVGEGT.

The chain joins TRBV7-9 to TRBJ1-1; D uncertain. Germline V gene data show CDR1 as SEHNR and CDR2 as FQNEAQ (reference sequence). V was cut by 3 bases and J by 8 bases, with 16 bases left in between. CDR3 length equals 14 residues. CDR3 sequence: CASSFEQSPTEAFF. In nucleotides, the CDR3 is TGTGCCAGCAGCTTTGAACAGAGTCCCACGGAAGCTTTCTTT.

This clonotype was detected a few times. This chain's CDR3 is CASSPQGAGADTQYF. Written as DNA, the CDR3 is TGCGCCAGCAGCCCCCAGGGGGCCGGAGCAGATACGCAGTATTTT. This sequence joins TRBV5-1 and TRBJ2-3; 8 bases align to TRBD1. CDR1 is SGHRS, CDR2 YFSETQ, per germline. This CDR3 is built from 15 residues. The trim removed 4 bases at V and 4 bases at J, leaving 8 bases unmatched.

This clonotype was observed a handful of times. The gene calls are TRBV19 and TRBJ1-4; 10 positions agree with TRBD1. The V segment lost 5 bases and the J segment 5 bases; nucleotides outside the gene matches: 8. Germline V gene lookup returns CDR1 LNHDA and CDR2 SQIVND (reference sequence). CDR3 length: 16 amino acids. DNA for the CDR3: TGTGCCAGTAGTGTTCGCCGGGACAGGGGAAATGAAAAACTGTTTTTT. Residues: CASSVRRDRGNEKLFF. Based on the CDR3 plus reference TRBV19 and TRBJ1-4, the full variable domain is DGGITQSPKYLFRKEGQNVTLSCEQNLNHDAMYWYRQDPGQGLRLIYYSQIVNDFQKGDIAEGYSVSREKKESFPLTVTSAQKNPTAFYLCASSVRRDRGNEKLFFGSGTQLSVL.

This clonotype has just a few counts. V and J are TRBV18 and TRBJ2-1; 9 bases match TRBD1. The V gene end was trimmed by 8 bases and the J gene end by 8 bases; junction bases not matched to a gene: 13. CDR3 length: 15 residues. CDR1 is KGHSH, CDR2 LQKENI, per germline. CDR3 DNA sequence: TGTGCCAGCAGCTCAGCCGGGACAGGGTCTCATGAGCAGTTCTTC. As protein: CASSSAGTGSHEQFF.

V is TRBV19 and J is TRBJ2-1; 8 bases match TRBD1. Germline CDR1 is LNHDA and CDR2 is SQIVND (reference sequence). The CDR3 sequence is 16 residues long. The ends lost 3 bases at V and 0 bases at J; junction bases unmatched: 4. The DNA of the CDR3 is TGTGCCAGTAGTATCGGCAGGGGGCTCTCCTACAATGAGCAGTTCTTC. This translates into CASSIGRGLSYNEQFF.

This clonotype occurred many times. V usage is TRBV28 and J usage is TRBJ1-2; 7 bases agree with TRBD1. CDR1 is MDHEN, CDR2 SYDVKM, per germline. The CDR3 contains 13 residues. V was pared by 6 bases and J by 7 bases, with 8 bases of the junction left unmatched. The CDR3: CASRPDRATGYTF. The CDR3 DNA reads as TGTGCCAGCAGACCCGACAGGGCGACTGGCTACACCTTC.

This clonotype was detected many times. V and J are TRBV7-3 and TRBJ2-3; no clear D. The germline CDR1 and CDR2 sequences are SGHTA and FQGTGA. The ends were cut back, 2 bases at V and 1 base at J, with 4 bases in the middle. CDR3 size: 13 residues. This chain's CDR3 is CASSLWGTDTQYF. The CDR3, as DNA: TGTGCCAGCAGCTTATGGGGCACAGATACGCAGTATTTT.

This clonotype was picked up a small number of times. The DNA for the CDR3 is TGTGCCATCCCACCTCCGGGGCGCCACTACGAGCAGTACTTC. Amino acids: CAIPPPGRHYEQYF. The chain joins TRBV10-3 to TRBJ2-7; the D call may be TRBD1 or TRBD2 (5 bases each). Germline lookup yields CDR1 ENHRY and CDR2 SYGVKD. The CDR3 extends over 14 amino acids. Trimming shortened V by 8 bases and J by 3 bases, and 17 bases separated the two germline ends.

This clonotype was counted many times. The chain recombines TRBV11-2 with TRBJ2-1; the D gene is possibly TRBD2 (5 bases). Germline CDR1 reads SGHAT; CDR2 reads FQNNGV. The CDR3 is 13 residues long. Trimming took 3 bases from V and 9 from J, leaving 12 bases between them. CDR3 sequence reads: CASSLQAGTEQFF. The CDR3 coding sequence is TGTGCCAGCAGCTTGCAGGCGGGTACTGAGCAGTTCTTC.

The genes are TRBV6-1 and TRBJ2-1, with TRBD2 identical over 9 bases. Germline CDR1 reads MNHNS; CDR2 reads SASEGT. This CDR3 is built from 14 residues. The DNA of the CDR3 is TGTGCGATCGAACGGCTAGCGGGGCCACCGGAGCAGTTCTTC. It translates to CAIERLAGPPEQFF.

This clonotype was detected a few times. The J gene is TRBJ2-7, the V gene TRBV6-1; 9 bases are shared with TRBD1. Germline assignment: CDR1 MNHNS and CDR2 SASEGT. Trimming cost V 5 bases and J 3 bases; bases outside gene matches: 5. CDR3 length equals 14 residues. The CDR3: CASSLRDRVYEQYF. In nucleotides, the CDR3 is TGTGCCAGCAGTCTCCGGGACAGGGTCTACGAGCAGTACTTC.

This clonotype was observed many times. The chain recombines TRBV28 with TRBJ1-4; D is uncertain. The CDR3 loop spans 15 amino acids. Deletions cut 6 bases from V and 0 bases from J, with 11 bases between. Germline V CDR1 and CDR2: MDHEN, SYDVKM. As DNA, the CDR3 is TGTGCCAGCAGCCTATCAGGAACAACTAATGAAAAACTGTTTTTT. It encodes CASSLSGTTNEKLFF.